This T cell receptor beta chain was sequenced in a study of PD-1 blockade in classical Hodgkin lymphoma. Background on the study: Patients were dosed intravenously with nivolumab at 3 mg/kg every 2 weeks.

CDR3 size: 14 residues. With 0 bases clipped from V and 9 bases from J, the junction kept 7 bases outside the gene matches. Germline V lookup: CDR1 SGDLS, CDR2 YYNGEE. For this clone: Its antigen is unidentified.

Patients all relapsed after autologous stem cell transplantation, and there was variation in brentuximab vedotin exposure. Whole-study findings and limits: Baseline diversity resembling that of newly diagnosed patients was seen in complete responders. A reduction in baseline TCR diversity was reportedly seen in newly diagnosed patients relative to healthy donors.

Some clones are missing from TCRdb's copy, which holds only in-frame ones; the method was immunoSEQ multiplex PCR. The data contain over 45,000 clones, 73% of them singletons. J is TRBJ1-1 and V is TRBV9; 8 bases match TRBD1. The sequence was obtained from a human donor with classical Hodgkin lymphoma. Here the sequenced sample was peripheral blood mononuclear cells (PBMCs), taken before the second cycle of nivolumab. The CDR3 loop reads CASSVGWDRPKAFF. CDR3 in DNA: TGTGCCAGCAGCGTAGGTTGGGACAGGCCTAAAGCTTTCTTT.